A selection of T cell receptor beta chains follows, all from one sample in a study of blood T cell repertoires in COVID-19. Clones were read by immunoSEQ multiplex PCR, and TCRdb kept only the in-frame ones, dropping some. The sample consists of 130,000 to 150,000 clones, about 85% of them appearing once. The sample comprised peripheral blood. These receptors were taken from a human donor with acute or convalescent COVID-19. The donor label of this sample is uncertain. Both conserved end residues are part of each CDR3. D genes are given only for firm matches. Part of the rows lack a size; the others show once, few, many or a class for expanded clones.

TRBV19,.,TRBD1,TRBJ2-6,CASSTLPGQGWSGSGANVLTF,TGTGCCAGTAGTACTCTGCCGGGACAGGGGTGGTCTGGGTCTGGGGCCAACGTCCTGACTTTC
TRBV28,.,.,TRBJ2-1,CASSRGLMGIKDEQFF,TGTGCCAGCAGCCGGGGACTGATGGGTATCAAGGATGAGCAGTTCTTC
TRBV18,few,.,TRBJ1-3,CASSPSGAGLSGNTIYF,TGTGCCAGCTCCCCAAGTGGGGCAGGCCTCTCTGGAAACACCATATATTTT
TRBV5-4,.,.,TRBJ2-7,CASSWTPTYEQYF,TGTGCCAGCAGCTGGACACCGACCTACGAGCAGTACTTC
TRBV2,.,.,TRBJ1-5,CASSTWGRQPQHF,TGTGCCAGCAGCACGTGGGGGCGTCAGCCCCAGCATTTT
TRBV12-3/TRBV12-4,.,TRBD1,TRBJ1-2,CASSHGQAYGYTF,TGTGCCAGCAGTCATGGACAGGCTTATGGCTACACCTTC
TRBV7-2,.,TRBD2,TRBJ2-3,CASSPFSGSTDTQYF,TGTGCCAGCAGCCCTTTTAGCGGGAGTACAGATACGCAGTATTTT
TRBV15,.,TRBD2,TRBJ2-1,CATSSTGLAGAGNEQFF,TGTGCCACCAGCAGTACCGGACTAGCGGGAGCCGGGAATGAGCAGTTCTTC
TRBV28,.,TRBD2,TRBJ2-1,CASSLDLIAGGSYNEQFF,TGTGCCAGCAGTTTAGACCTTATAGCGGGGGGCTCTTACAATGAGCAGTTCTTC
TRBV4-3,.,TRBD1,TRBJ2-3,CASSQEGGQGRTDTQYF,TGCGCCAGCAGCCAAGAAGGGGGACAGGGTCGCACAGATACGCAGTATTTT
TRBV15,.,TRBD1,TRBJ1-2,CATSRDLTGSGIYGYTF,TGTGCCACCAGCAGAGATTTGACAGGGTCGGGAATCTATGGCTACACCTTC
TRBV6-1,.,.,TRBJ1-5,CASSAGIAGQPQHF,TGTGCCAGCAGTGCCGGGATCGCGGGTCAGCCCCAGCATTTT
TRBV30,.,.,TRBJ2-1,CAWRREGDEQFF,TGTGCCTGGAGGCGGGAAGGCGATGAGCAGTTCTTC
TRBV6-5,.,TRBD1,TRBJ1-1,CASRIDRDVEAFF,TGTGCCAGCAGAATCGACAGGGACGTTGAAGCTTTCTTT
TRBV7-9,.,.,TRBJ1-2,CASSSPGKGNYGYTF,TGTGCCAGCAGCTCGCCCGGCAAGGGGAACTATGGCTACACCTTC
TRBV11-2,.,TRBD1,TRBJ1-2,CASTRDRGNYGYTF,TGTGCCAGCACCAGGGACAGGGGTAACTATGGCTACACCTTC
TRBV10-3,.,.,TRBJ2-5,CAITGSQGETQYF,TGTGCCATCACGGGCTCCCAGGGGGAGACCCAGTACTTC
TRBV5-1,.,.,TRBJ2-7,CASSLAVASEQYF,TGCGCCAGCAGCTTGGCAGTTGCCTCCGAGCAGTACTTC
TRBV3-1/TRBV3-2,.,.,TRBJ2-1,CASSLGGSNEQFF,TGTGCCAGCAGCCTAGGGGGAAGCAATGAGCAGTTCTTC
TRBV7-9,.,.,TRBJ1-3,CASSPIARGGYGNTIYF,TGTGCCAGCAGCCCTATTGCCCGGGGGGGCTACGGAAACACCATATATTTT
TRBV7-3,.,TRBD2,TRBJ2-2,CASSPGGLAGGPNTGELFF,TGTGCCAGCAGCCCAGGGGGACTAGCGGGAGGGCCGAACACCGGGGAGCTGTTTTTT
TRBV6-4,.,TRBD2,TRBJ2-1,CASSVRGTSGRETSNEQFF,TGTGCCAGCAGCGTCCGCGGGACTAGCGGGCGGGAGACGAGCAATGAGCAGTTCTTC